This TCR beta chain derives from a study of T cell responses to AZD1222 COVID-19 vaccine. Study-wide results and limits: A reported finding is that nearly half of spike-specific TCRs target unmutated variant regions. Sampling captured repertoires only after the peak T cell response.

TCRdb's copy holds only in-frame clones and misses some; the assay was immunoSEQ multiplex PCR. This sample has around 140,000 clones, with about 90% found just once. V trimming: 2 bases; J trimming: 1 base; junction bases outside the gene matches: 15. The length of the CDR3 is 19 residues. In germline, CDR1 is MNHEY, CDR2 SMNVEV (reference sequence). This clone was counted many times. The antigen remains undetermined. The receptor was isolated from an adult who received the MenACWY meningococcal vaccine as a control. The rearrangement joins TRBV27 to TRBJ2-7; 9 nucleotides match TRBD2. Specimen: peripheral blood, collected 28 days after the second dose of the MenACWY control vaccine. This chain's CDR3 is CASSLRGSGSSLGSYEQYF. For the CDR3, the DNA is TGTGCCAGCAGTTTACGGGGTAGCGGGAGCTCTTTAGGTTCCTACGAGCAGTACTTC.